A single sample is the source of the 19 T cell receptor beta chains below, sequenced in a study of beta chain features in type 1 diabetes. Study-level findings and limits: Shorter TCRB CDR3s, moderately but significantly so, marked every one of the four CD4+ subsets in Type 1 diabetes patients.

Reverse transcribing all isolated RNA meant expressed TCRB transcripts were sequenced. Generated by immunoSEQ multiplex PCR, the TCRdb table keeps only in-frame clones and is missing some. The sample holds around 150,000 clones, 9% to 12% seen once. The antigens of these receptors remain unknown. Input material: central memory CD4+ T cells from blood. The receptors shown here come from a man in his thirties or forties with type 1 diabetes.

The sample holds a few counts of this clone. The rearrangement links TRBV18 to TRBJ2-1; D might be TRBD1 (6 bases). The V gene's germline CDR1 is KGHSH and CDR2 LQKENI. V lost 3 bases to trimming and J lost 3 bases, with 9 bases between them. The CDR3 sequence is 14 residues long. The CDR3 region is CASSPRTDYNEQFF. The CDR3 nucleotides read TGTGCCAGCTCACCCCGGACAGACTACAATGAGCAGTTCTTC.

This clone has only a few counts. The chain is built from TRBV28 and TRBJ2-1; 7 positions match TRBD2. CDR1 is MDHEN, CDR2 SYDVKM, per germline. The CDR3 is 14 residues long. Trimming cost V 5 bases and J 6 bases; bases outside gene matches: 7. The DNA of the CDR3 is TGTGCCAGCAGTGGCGCGGGAGTAGTCAATGAGCAGTTCTTC. This translates into CASSGAGVVNEQFF.

This clone was seen more than once but under ten times. CDR3 in DNA: TGTGCCAGCAGCCAGGGGTGGGCTAGCGGAGACTACGAGCAGTACTTC. Protein product: CASSQGWASGDYEQYF. The chain carries TRBV7-2 and TRBJ2-7, with D perhaps matching TRBD2 (7 bases). Trimming shortened V by 5 bases and J by 3 bases, and 20 bases separated the two germline ends. Germline-derived CDR1 and CDR2 are SGHTA and FQGNSA. This CDR3 comprises 16 residues.

The table lists this clone with a few counts. The V and J genes are TRBV18 and TRBJ2-7; D is perhaps TRBD1 (8 bases). Trimming removed 8 bases at V and 3 bases at J, with 14 bases between. The germline gives CDR1 KGHSH, CDR2 LQKENI. The CDR3 extends over 13 amino acids. The CDR3 spells CASGAGQDYEQYF. Written as DNA, the CDR3 is TGTGCCAGCGGAGCGGGACAGGACTACGAGCAGTACTTC.

The sample holds a few counts of this clone. V gene TRBV18 combines with J gene TRBJ2-3, with 7 nucleotides matching TRBD1. The CDR3 sequence is 15 residues long. The V gene's germline CDR1 is KGHSH and CDR2 LQKENI. Trimming cost V 4 bases and J 9 bases; bases outside gene matches: 13. The DNA for the CDR3 is TGTGCCAGCTCACTTAAGACCGCAGACAGGGAGACGCAGTATTTT. Its protein product is CASSLKTADRETQYF. The variable domain in full, with the rest retrieved from reference TRBV18 and TRBJ2-3, is NAGVMQNPRHLVRRRGQEARLRCSPMKGHSHVYWYRQLPEEGLKFMVYLQKENIIDESGMPKERFSAEFPKEGPSILRIQQVVRGDSAAYFCASSLKTADRETQYFGPGTRLTVL.

The sample holds a few counts of this clone. The chain has TRBV5-4 and TRBJ2-7; D is possibly TRBD1 (6 bases). Trimming took off 2 bases at V and 3 bases at J, with 15 bases between the two ends. This CDR3 region has 15 residues. Germline V gives CDR1 SGHNT, CDR2 YYREEE (reference sequence). As DNA, the CDR3 is TGTGCCAGCAGCTTTAGGGGGTCGGTGGGCTACGAGCAGTACTTC. Its translation: CASSFRGSVGYEQYF.

The chain recombines TRBV7-2 with TRBJ2-7; perhaps TRBD1 as D (5 bases). The length of the CDR3 is 14 residues. Germline V gene sequence: CDR1 SGHTA, CDR2 FQGNSA. V lost 1 base and J 3 bases, leaving 10 bases between the germline ends. The DNA for the CDR3 is TGTGCCAGCAGCTTAGTCCAGGGCAGCTACGAGCAGTACTTC. Its protein is CASSLVQGSYEQYF.

The chain employs TRBV11-2 and TRBJ2-1, with 12 bases aligning to TRBD1. V lost 6 bases and J lost 5; bases outside the gene matches: 8. The CDR3 has 16 residues. Germline CDR1 reads SGHAT; CDR2 reads FQNNGV. In nucleotides, the CDR3 is TGTGCCAGCAGACCAACCGGGACAGGGGGCCACAATGAGCAGTTCTTC. This translates into CASRPTGTGGHNEQFF.

The chain has TRBV18 and TRBJ2-7; D might be TRBD2 (5 bases). Trimming stripped 2 bases from V and 5 bases from J, with 22 bases between. The CDR3 consists of 17 residues. The germline gives CDR1 KGHSH, CDR2 LQKENI. In DNA, the CDR3 is TGTGCCAGCTCACCAATACTAGGAGTAAGCAGATTCGACGAGCAGTACTTC. Amino acids: CASSPILGVSRFDEQYF.

This clone occurred many times. The rearrangement uses TRBV29-1 and TRBJ1-4; TRBD1 is a possible D gene (5 bases). Germline lookup yields CDR1 SQVTM and CDR2 ANQGSEA. Trimming cost V 6 bases and J 4 bases, with 18 bases left between them. The CDR3 loop spans 15 amino acids. The CDR3 sequence: CSVAGGKDFNEKLFF. The CDR3 DNA is TGCAGCGTAGCTGGGGGGAAGGATTTTAATGAAAAACTGTTTTTT. The full variable domain, completed using reference TRBV29-1 and TRBJ1-4, is SAVISQKPSRDICQRGTSLTIQCQVDSQVTMMFWYRQQPGQSLTLIATANQGSEATYESGFVIDKFPISRPNLTFSTLTVSNMSPEDSSIYLCSVAGGKDFNEKLFFGSGTQLSVL.

This clone was recorded a few times. The gene calls are TRBV10-3 and TRBJ2-4; 9 bases fit TRBD2. V shed 10 bases, J shed 8 bases, and the junction held 9 bases outside the gene matches. Per germline, CDR1 ENHRY and CDR2 SYGVKD. CDR3 size: 13 residues. DNA for the CDR3: TGTGCCACCGGGAGTAGCGGGAGTGACATTCAGTACTTC. This encodes CATGSSGSDIQYF.

This clone occurred a few times. The V call is TRBV11-2, the J call TRBJ2-7, with TRBD1 as a possible D gene (5 bases). CDR1 SGHAT and CDR2 FQNNGV come from the germline V gene. The CDR3 covers 14 residues. The V end lost 0 bases, the J end lost 5 bases, and 11 bases lay between the germline ends. The CDR3 region is CASSLDQGTNEQYF. CDR3 nucleotides: TGTGCCAGCAGCTTAGATCAGGGTACAAACGAGCAGTACTTC. The whole variable domain, remainder taken from reference TRBV11-2 and TRBJ2-7, is EAGVAQSPRYKIIEKRQSVAFWCNPISGHATLYWYQQILGQGPKLLIQFQNNGVVDDSQLPKDRFSAERLKGVDSTLKIQPAKLEDSAVYLCASSLDQGTNEQYFGPGTRLTVT.

The chain joins TRBV15 to TRBJ2-5; possible D gene TRBD2, 5 bases. V lost 1 base and J 5 bases, leaving 8 bases between the germline ends. Germline V gene lookup returns CDR1 LNHNV and CDR2 YYDKDF (reference sequence). The CDR3 extends over 13 amino acids. The CDR3 DNA follows: TGTGCCACCAGCAGAGGCGGGTACGAGACCCAGTACTTC. This translates into CATSRGGYETQYF.

This chain joins TRBV5-6 and TRBJ1-4; D unresolved. The CDR3 is made up of 13 amino acids. Germline CDR1 reads SGHDT; CDR2 reads YYEEEE. Trimming left V 3 bases short and J 8 bases short, with 11 bases between. The CDR3 sequence is CASSSGIHEKLFF. CDR3 in DNA: TGTGCCAGCAGCTCCGGTATCCACGAAAAACTGTTTTTT.

This clone occurred a few times. The chain joins TRBV4-1 to TRBJ1-4; D unclear. The ends were cut back, 0 bases at V and 4 bases at J, with 12 bases in the middle. There are 16 residues in the CDR3. Germline values: CDR1 MGHRA, CDR2 YSYEKL. The CDR3 loop is CASSQDIRGGNEKLFF. DNA for the CDR3: TGCGCCAGCAGCCAAGATATCCGGGGTGGTAATGAAAAACTGTTTTTT.

This clone was detected a few times. This chain links TRBV28 with TRBJ2-7, with 10 bases that match TRBD1. The CDR3 has 15 residues. V was clipped by 3 bases and J by 4 bases; unmatched bases: 6. Germline V gives CDR1 MDHEN, CDR2 SYDVKM. CDR3 in DNA: TGTGCCAGCAGTTTTATGGGACAGGGGCGATACGAGCAGTACTTC. Protein: CASSFMGQGRYEQYF.

There are a few counts of this clone. The genes are TRBV6-1 and TRBJ2-3; 7 nucleotides agree with TRBD2. The length of the CDR3 is 14 residues. V trimming: 4 bases; J trimming: 2 bases; junction bases outside the gene matches: 3. Germline loops: CDR1 MNHNS, CDR2 SASEGT. The CDR3 bases are TGTGCCAGCAGTGCCCGGGGGGTCACAGATACGCAGTATTTT. This codes for CASSARGVTDTQYF.

This clone was seen only a few times. The genes are TRBV2 and TRBJ1-5; a possible D gene is TRBD1 (5 bases). Germline CDR1 and CDR2: SNHLY and FYNNEI. V was trimmed by 6 bases and J by 2 bases, leaving 14 bases between them. This CDR3 region has 15 residues. The CDR3 protein is CASSSQGIGNQPQHF. The CDR3 nucleotides are TGTGCCAGCAGCTCTCAGGGCATCGGCAATCAGCCCCAGCATTTT.

This clone was recorded at least ten times. The chain combines TRBV7-9 with TRBJ2-7, with 9 bases fitting TRBD1. Germline V gene sequence: CDR1 SEHNR, CDR2 FQNEAQ (reference sequence). The V segment lost 7 bases and the J segment 3 bases; nucleotides outside the gene matches: 7. CDR3 size: 14 residues. Here the CDR3 reads CASTGTGHYYEQYF. CDR3 coding DNA: TGTGCCAGCACCGGGACAGGGCATTACTACGAGCAGTACTTC.